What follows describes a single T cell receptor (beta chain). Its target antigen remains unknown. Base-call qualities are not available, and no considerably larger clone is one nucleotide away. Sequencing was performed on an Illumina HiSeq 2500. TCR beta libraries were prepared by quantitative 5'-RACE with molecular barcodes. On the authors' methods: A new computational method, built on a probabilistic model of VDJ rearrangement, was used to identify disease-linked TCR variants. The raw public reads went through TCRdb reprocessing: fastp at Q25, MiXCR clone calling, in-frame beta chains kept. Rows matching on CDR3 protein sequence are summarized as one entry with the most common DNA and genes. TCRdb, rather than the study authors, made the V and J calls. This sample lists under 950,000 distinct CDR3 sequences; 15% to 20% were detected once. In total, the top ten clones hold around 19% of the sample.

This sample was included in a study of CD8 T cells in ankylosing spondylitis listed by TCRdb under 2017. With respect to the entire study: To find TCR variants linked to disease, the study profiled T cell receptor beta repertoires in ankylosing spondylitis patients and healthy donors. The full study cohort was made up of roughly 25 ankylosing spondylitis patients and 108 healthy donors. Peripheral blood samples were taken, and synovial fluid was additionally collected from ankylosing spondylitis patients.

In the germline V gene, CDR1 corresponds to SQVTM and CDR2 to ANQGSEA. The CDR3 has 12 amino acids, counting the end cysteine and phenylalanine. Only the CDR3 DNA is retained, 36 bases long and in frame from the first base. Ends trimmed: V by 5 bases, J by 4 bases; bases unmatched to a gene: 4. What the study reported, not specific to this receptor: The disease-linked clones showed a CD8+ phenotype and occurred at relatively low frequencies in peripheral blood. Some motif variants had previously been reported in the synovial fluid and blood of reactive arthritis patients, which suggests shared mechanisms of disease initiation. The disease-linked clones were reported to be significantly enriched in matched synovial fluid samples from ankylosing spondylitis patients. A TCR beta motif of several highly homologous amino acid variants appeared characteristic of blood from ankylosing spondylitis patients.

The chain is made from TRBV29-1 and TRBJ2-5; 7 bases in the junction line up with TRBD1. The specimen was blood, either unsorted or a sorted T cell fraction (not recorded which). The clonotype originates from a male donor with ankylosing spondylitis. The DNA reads TGCAGCGTTTCTCAGGGGGTAGAGACCCAGTACTTC. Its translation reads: CSVSQGVETQYF.